This T cell receptor beta chain was retrieved from a study of blood T cell repertoires in COVID-19. Germline V gene data show CDR1 as SGHTA and CDR2 as FQGNSA. J gave up 0 bases and V 6 bases, and 4 bases lay outside the gene matches. This CDR3 region has 15 residues. Here immunoSEQ multiplex PCR was the method, and the copy in TCRdb shows in-frame clones only, minus some. The table includes 300,000 or so clones, 80% to 90% detected once. This chain uses TRBV7-2 with TRBJ1-5; 8 bases are shared with TRBD1. The sequencing input was PBMCs or T cells enriched from blood (not recorded which). This sequence originates from a woman between 40 and 55 years old with acute COVID-19. The CDR3 DNA reads as TGTGCCAGCAGACCAGGGGGCGATAGCAATCAGCCCCAGCATTTT. Residues: CASRPGGDSNQPQHF.